The next 29 T cell receptor beta chains were all read from a single sample in a study of tumor and adjacent non-tumor tissue in lung cancer. This sample's RNA came from whole unsorted tissue. The library came from three nested PCR rounds adapted from ARM-PCR protocols. TCRdb reprocessed the multiplex PCR reads via MiXCR and lists one record per CDR3 protein. Of about 70,000 distinct CDR3 sequences listed, 55% to 85% are singletons. The sample consisted of lung tumor tissue. These TCRs come from a man aged 55 to 70 with non-small cell lung cancer.

Comment on this clonotype: An end of the junction does not agree with germline; a read error may underlie this. V is TRBV20-1 and J is TRBJ2-2; 10 bases map to TRBD2. This CDR3 region has 15 residues. Germline-derived CDR1 and CDR2 are DFQATT and SNEGSKA (reference sequence). CDR3 in DNA: TGCAGTGCCTGGCTAGCGGGGGAGAACACCGGGGACCTGGTTTTT. Protein sequence: CSAWLAGENTGDLVF.

About this clonotype itself: Since no conserved phenylalanine or tryptophan closes the CDR3, a read error is the likely cause. DNA for the CDR3: TGTGCCAGCAGTTACTCGGGGCGGGATACTGCCGAGCAGTACCTC. The encoded protein is CASSYSGRDTAEQYL. This sequence joins TRBV6-5 and TRBJ2-7; the D gene is possibly TRBD2 (6 bases). Per germline, CDR1 MNHEY and CDR2 SVGAGI. The CDR3 runs 15 residues. Deletions cut 0 bases from V and 6 bases from J, with 15 bases between.

Regarding this clonotype: Mismatch with germline at one junction end may stem from a read error. The genes are TRBV20-1 and TRBJ2-2; the D gene is possibly TRBD1 (7 bases). Germline CDR1 and CDR2: DFQATT and SNEGSKA (reference sequence). The CDR3 covers 15 residues. In DNA, the CDR3 is TGCAGTACTCGCCGCGGGACAGCGAACACTGGGGAGCTGTTTTTT. Translation: CSTRRGTANTGELFF.

Regarding this clonotype: The junction departs from the called germline gene at one end, perhaps through a read error. The J gene is TRBJ2-6, the V gene TRBV6-5; possible D gene TRBD2, 5 bases. Germline CDR1 reads MNHEY; CDR2 reads SVGAGI. The CDR3 is 19 amino acids. In DNA, the CDR3 is TGTGTCAGCAGTCGGGGAGAATTCGGTCTTCTTTCTGGGGCCAACGTCCTGACTTTC. Translated: CVSSRGEFGLLSGANVLTF.

Points on this clonotype: Lacking the conserved final phenylalanine or tryptophan, this CDR3 likely reflects a read error. It is unclear where the CDR3 begins or ends on the DNA, so no DNA is shown, and the CDR3 is as TCRdb lists it. The chain joins TRBV29-1 to TRBJ2-5. From germline, CDR1 is SQVTM and CDR2 ANQGSEA. Termini included, the CDR3 measures 13 amino acids. CDR3 protein: CSVRTSSMETQHL.

Concerning this clonotype itself: The junction and the germline gene differ at one end; a read error may be behind it. The chain has TRBV20-1 and TRBJ2-1; D unclear. Germline V CDR1 and CDR2: DFQATT, SNEGSKA (reference sequence). The CDR3 is made up of 13 amino acids. CDR3 coding DNA: TGCTGTGCTAGGGCCATCTCAGAGGACGAGCAGTTCTTC. Its translation is CCARAISEDEQFF.

A remark on this clonotype: The junction departs from the called germline gene at one end, perhaps through a read error. The V gene is TRBV6-1, the J gene TRBJ2-7, with TRBD1 as a possible D gene (6 bases). This CDR3 spans 17 amino acids. Looked up from germline, CDR1 is MNHNS and CDR2 is SASEGT. In DNA form, the CDR3 reads TGTGTCAGCAGCAGAAGACTTTTGACAGGACCAACCTACAAGCAGTACTTC. It codes for CVSSRRLLTGPTYKQYF.

About this clonotype itself: The junction and the germline gene differ at one end; a read error may be behind it. The chain links TRBV6-1 to TRBJ2-2; 7 nucleotides align to TRBD1. Looked up from germline, CDR1 is MNHNS and CDR2 is SASEGT. The CDR3 is made up of 17 amino acids. CDR3 nucleotides: TGTGCCAGCAGGAAGAACAGGGGTGTGGTCCACACCGGGGAGCTCTTTTTT. The encoded protein is CASRKNRGVVHTGELFF.

To note about this clonotype: The junction shows a germline mismatch at one end, possibly a read error. The chain is built from TRBV6-1 and TRBJ2-1; 9 bases align to TRBD2. Germline values: CDR1 MNHNS, CDR2 SASEGT. CDR3 length: 15 amino acids. The CDR3 region is CASSDGLAGHNGQFF. The CDR3 DNA is TGTGCCAGTAGTGACGGTCTAGCGGGGCACAATGGGCAGTTCTTC.

Here the CDR3 reads CATAGGDEQFF. The CDR3 DNA reads TGTGCCACCGCGGGCGGAGATGAGCAGTTCTTC. This chain connects TRBV24-1 to TRBJ2-1; perhaps TRBD2 as D (5 bases). CDR1 is KGHDR, CDR2 SFDVKD, per germline. CDR3 size: 11 residues. V dropped 9 bases and J dropped 8 bases, with 10 bases sitting between them.

This clonotype has more than one count but fewer than ten. One base away lies a much larger clone, so this may be a sequencing read error. The conserved final phenylalanine or tryptophan is absent from the CDR3, which likely points to a read error. This chain connects TRBV5-5 to TRBJ2-5; 7 bases map to TRBD1. Germline CDR1 reads SGHKS; CDR2 reads YYEKEE (reference sequence). After removal of 4 bases from V and 1 base from J, the junction contained 4 bases not matched to a gene. The CDR3 extends over 14 amino acids. CDR3 protein: CASSPQGIQETQYL. CDR3 coding DNA: TGTGCCAGCAGCCCACAGGGGATCCAAGAGACCCAGTACCTC.

A remark on this clonotype: One end of the junction varies from germline; a read error may be responsible. The V gene is TRBV12-3 or TRBV12-4, the J gene TRBJ2-2; 10 nucleotides line up with TRBD2. The CDR3 consists of 16 residues. CDR3 in amino acids: CASRRSGRGVARDLFF. The CDR3, as DNA: TGTGCCAGCAGACGAAGCGGGAGGGGGGTCGCCCGGGATCTGTTTTTT.

This clonotype was picked up one time. The chain couples TRBV10-3 to TRBJ2-1, with TRBD2 as a possible D gene (6 bases). Germline V gene lookup returns CDR1 ENHRY and CDR2 SYGVKD. CDR3 length: 16 amino acids. V dropped 4 bases and J dropped 8 bases, with 21 bases sitting between them. The CDR3 loop is CAISVSMAGSHYEQFF. DNA of the CDR3: TGTGCCATCAGTGTGTCGATGGCGGGAAGCCACTATGAGCAGTTCTTC.

A note on this clonotype: At one boundary the junction diverges from the germline segment, which might be a read error. The CDR3 spells CASSFPQREHNDQFF. As DNA, the CDR3 is TGTGCCAGTAGTTTCCCTCAGCGGGAACACAATGATCAGTTCTTC. V usage is TRBV12-3 or TRBV12-4 and J usage is TRBJ2-1; the match to TRBD2 covers 7 bases. The CDR3 runs 15 residues.

This rearrangement joins TRBV28 to TRBJ2-7; TRBD2 might be the D (5 bases). V lost 6 bases and J 4 bases, leaving 13 bases between the germline ends. Germline V gene lookup returns CDR1 MDHEN and CDR2 SYDVKM. This CDR3 is 13 amino acids long. Here the CDR3 reads CASRKTGKYEQYF. In DNA form, the CDR3 reads TGTGCCAGCAGGAAAACCGGGAAGTACGAGCAGTACTTC. The variable domain in full, with the rest retrieved from reference TRBV28 and TRBJ2-7, is DVKVTQSSRYLVKRTGEKVFLECVQDMDHENMFWYRQDPGLGLRLIYFSYDVKMKEKGDIPEGYSVSREKKERFSLILESASTNQTSMYLCASRKTGKYEQYFGPGTRLTVT.

Notes on this clonotype: A read error is possible here, since a much larger clone lies one base away. The CDR3 DNA sequence: TGCGCCAGCAGCTTCGGCAACAACTATGGCTACACCTTC. It is translated as CASSFGNNYGYTF. This rearrangement joins TRBV5-1 to TRBJ1-2; no firm D call. This CDR3 spans 13 amino acids. The V end was cut by 2 bases, the J end by 2 bases, with 7 bases between. The germline V gene encodes CDR1 SGHRS and CDR2 YFSETQ.

Notes on this clonotype: Because the CDR3 is missing its conserved closing phenylalanine or tryptophan, this is likely a read error. V gene TRBV6-5 combines with J gene TRBJ2-7, with 7 bases matching TRBD2. CDR1 is MNHEY, CDR2 SVGAGI, per germline. The CDR3 extends over 15 amino acids. The CDR3 nucleotides are TGTACCAGCAGTTACTCGAGGCGGGAGAGGGCCAAGCAGTACTAC. Its translation: CTSSYSRRERAKQYY.

This chain uses TRBV6-5 with TRBJ2-2; either TRBD1 or TRBD2 may fit D (6 bases each). V lost 2 bases to trimming and J lost 10 bases, with 11 bases between them. There are 13 residues in the CDR3. Germline loops: CDR1 MNHEY, CDR2 SVGAGI. CDR3 coding DNA: TGTGCCAGCAGTTACAAGGGGGGTAAGGAGCTGTTTTTT. It codes for CASSYKGGKELFF.

This clonotype was seen repeatedly, ten times or more. The chain is built from TRBV5-6 and TRBJ2-5; TRBD2 matches 10 bases. The V gene's germline CDR1 is SGHDT and CDR2 YYEEEE. Trimming cost V 6 bases and J 5 bases; bases outside gene matches: 13. The CDR3 runs 16 residues. This CDR3 reads CASILSSGRGRETQYF. For the CDR3, the DNA is TGTGCCAGCATTCTAAGCAGCGGGAGGGGTCGGGAGACCCAGTACTTC.

The CDR3 region is CSARNRGEINYGYTF. The CDR3 DNA is TGCAGTGCTAGGAATAGGGGCGAAATTAACTATGGCTACACCTTC. V and J are TRBV20-1 and TRBJ1-2; D possibly corresponds to TRBD1 (5 bases). CDR3 length equals 15 residues. CDR1 and CDR2 from the germline V gene are DFQATT and SNEGSKA (reference sequence). V lost 3 bases to trimming and J lost 1 base, with 15 bases between them.

Comment on this clonotype: An end of the junction does not agree with germline; a read error may underlie this. V gene TRBV20-1 combines with J gene TRBJ2-3; the match to TRBD2 covers 7 bases. This CDR3 region has 14 residues. Germline lookup yields CDR1 DFQATT and CDR2 SNEGSKA (reference sequence). The CDR3 here is CNAHTSAYTDKQYF. CDR3 in DNA: TGCAATGCTCACACTAGCGCCTACACAGATAAGCAGTATTTT.

To note about this clonotype: A read error is possible here, since a much larger clone lies one base away. Because it lacks the conserved phenylalanine or tryptophan at the end, this CDR3 is likely a read error. J is TRBJ2-1 and V is TRBV5-6; D uncertain. The CDR3 length is 12 residues. V was pared by 1 base and J by 6 bases, with 5 bases between. CDR1 is SGHDT, CDR2 YYEEEE, per germline. The CDR3 loop is CASSLPPNEQFL. CDR3 nucleotides: TGTGCCAGCAGCTTGCCCCCCAATGAGCAGTTCCTC.

Comment on this clonotype: This may arise from a read error, as a much more abundant clone is one base away. The chain carries TRBV6-5 and TRBJ1-2, with D possibly being TRBD1 (5 bases). The V end lost 10 bases, the J end lost 3 bases, and 12 bases lay between the germline ends. Looked up from germline, CDR1 is MNHEY and CDR2 is SVGAGI. This CDR3 comprises 12 residues. CDR3 in amino acids: CANYRGDYGYTF. The CDR3 DNA follows: TGTGCCAACTATCGAGGGGACTATGGCTACACCTTC.

The chain has TRBV10-2 and TRBJ2-7; D gene unclear. This CDR3 has 14 residues. Germline values: CDR1 WSHSY, CDR2 SAAADI. V dropped 3 bases and J dropped 3 bases, with 12 bases sitting between them. The DNA of the CDR3 is TGCGCCAGCAGTGACAGAGTGAACCTCTACGAGCAGTACTTC. Encoded protein: CASSDRVNLYEQYF.

The table lists this clonotype with a few counts. The CDR3 DNA reads TGTGCCAGCAGTTTTGGGGACCATGGACCACGGTTCTTC. Its protein product is CASSFGDHGPRFF. J is TRBJ2-1 and V is TRBV5-6, with D perhaps assigned TRBD1 or TRBD2 (5 bases each). This CDR3 has 13 amino acids. V lost 5 bases and J 15 bases, leaving 21 bases between the germline ends. Germline V gene sequence: CDR1 SGHDT, CDR2 YYEEEE.

A remark on this clonotype: The junction departs from the called germline gene at one end, perhaps through a read error. This rearrangement joins TRBV6-2 or TRBV6-3 to TRBJ2-7; 8 bases are shared with TRBD1. Germline CDR1 MNHEY, CDR2 SVGEGT. This CDR3 region has 16 residues. DNA of the CDR3: TGTGCCAACAGTTATGGGACAGGTTTCAGCTCCTACGAGCAGTACTTT. It codes for CANSYGTGFSSYEQYF.

About this clonotype itself: Germline is not matched at one junction end, which may reflect a read error. The rearrangement joins TRBV6-1 to TRBJ1-1; D is unclear. The germline V gene has CDR1 MNHNS and CDR2 SASEGT. The CDR3 extends over 13 amino acids. The CDR3 loop reads CVSSEQKGTEALF. The CDR3 DNA reads as TGTGTAAGTAGTGAACAAAAAGGAACTGAAGCTTTATTT.

The chain recombines TRBV20-1 with TRBJ2-1; 9 bases match TRBD2. The CDR3 totals 16 residues. Trimming cost V 0 bases and J 7 bases; bases outside gene matches: 10. From germline, CDR1 is DFQATT and CDR2 SNEGSKA (reference sequence). CDR3 coding DNA: TGCAGTGCTAGAGAACCGCCACTAGCGGGCTATAATGAGCAGTTCTTC. It encodes CSAREPPLAGYNEQFF.

Of note for this clonotype: Its ends do not fully match the called genes, so a read error is possible. This chain joins TRBV5-4 and TRBJ2-4, with TRBD1 matching 8 bases. CDR1 and CDR2 (germline): SGHNT, YYREEE (reference sequence). The CDR3 has 14 residues. CDR3 DNA sequence: TGTGCCAGCAGCTTGGCCGGGGCAGGGGGCATTCATTACTTC. Residues: CASSLAGAGGIHYF.